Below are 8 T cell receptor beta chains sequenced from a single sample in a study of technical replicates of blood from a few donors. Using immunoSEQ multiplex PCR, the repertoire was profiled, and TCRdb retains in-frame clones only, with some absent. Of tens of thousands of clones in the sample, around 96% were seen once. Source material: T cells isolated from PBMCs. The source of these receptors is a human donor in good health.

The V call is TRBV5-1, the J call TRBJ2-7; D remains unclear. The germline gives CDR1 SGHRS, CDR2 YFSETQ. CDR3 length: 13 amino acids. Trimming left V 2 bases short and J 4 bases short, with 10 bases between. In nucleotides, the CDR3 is TGCGCCAGCAGCTTTACAGTTTCGTACGAGCAGTACTTC. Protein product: CASSFTVSYEQYF.

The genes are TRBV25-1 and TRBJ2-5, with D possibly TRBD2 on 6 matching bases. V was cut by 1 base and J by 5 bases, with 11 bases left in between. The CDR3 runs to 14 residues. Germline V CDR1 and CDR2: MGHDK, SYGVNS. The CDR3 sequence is CASSEFGGEETQYF. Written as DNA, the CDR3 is TGTGCCAGCAGTGAATTCGGGGGAGAGGAGACCCAGTACTTC.

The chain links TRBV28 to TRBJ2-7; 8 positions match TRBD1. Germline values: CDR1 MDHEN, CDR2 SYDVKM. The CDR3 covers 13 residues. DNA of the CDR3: TGTGGTTCCCGGAGGACAGGGAAACACGAGCAGTACTTC. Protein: CGSRRTGKHEQYF.

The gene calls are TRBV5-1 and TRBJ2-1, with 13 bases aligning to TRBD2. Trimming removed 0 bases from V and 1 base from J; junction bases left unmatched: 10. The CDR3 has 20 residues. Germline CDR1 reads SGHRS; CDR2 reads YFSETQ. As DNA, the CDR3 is TGCGCCAGCAGCTTGGCCCCAGGACTAGCGGGAGCCAAGTCCTACAATGAGCAGTTCTTC. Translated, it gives CASSLAPGLAGAKSYNEQFF.

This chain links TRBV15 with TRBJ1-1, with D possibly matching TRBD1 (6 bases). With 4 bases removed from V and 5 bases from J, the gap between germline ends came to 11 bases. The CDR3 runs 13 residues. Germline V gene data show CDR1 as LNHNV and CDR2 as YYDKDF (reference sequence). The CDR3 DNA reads TGTGCCACCAGCACAGGGGTGGGGACTGAAGCTTTCTTT. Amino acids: CATSTGVGTEAFF. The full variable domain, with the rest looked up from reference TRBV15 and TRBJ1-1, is DAMVIQNPRYQVTQFGKPVTLSCSQTLNHNVMYWYQQKSSQAPKLLFHYYDKDFNNEADTPDNFQSRRPNTSFCFLDIRSPGLGDTAMYLCATSTGVGTEAFFGQGTRLTVV.

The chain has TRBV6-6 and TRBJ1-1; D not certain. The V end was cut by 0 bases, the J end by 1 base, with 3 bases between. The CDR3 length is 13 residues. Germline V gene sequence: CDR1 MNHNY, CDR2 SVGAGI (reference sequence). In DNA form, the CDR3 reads TGTGCCAGCAGTTACTCGAGGAACACTGAAGCTTTCTTT. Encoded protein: CASSYSRNTEAFF.

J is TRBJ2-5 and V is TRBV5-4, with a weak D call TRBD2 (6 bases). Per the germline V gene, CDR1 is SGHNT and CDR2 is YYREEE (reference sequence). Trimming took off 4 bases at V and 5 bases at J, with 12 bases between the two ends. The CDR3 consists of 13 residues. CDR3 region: CASSPGGGETQYF. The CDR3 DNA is TGTGCCAGCAGCCCCGGGGGTGGGGAGACCCAGTACTTC.

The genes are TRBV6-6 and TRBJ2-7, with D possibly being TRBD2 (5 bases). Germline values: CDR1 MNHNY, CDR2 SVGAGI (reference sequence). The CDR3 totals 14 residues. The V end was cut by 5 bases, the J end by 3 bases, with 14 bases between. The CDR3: CASSNRGEYYEQYF. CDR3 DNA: TGTGCCAGCAGTAATCGGGGAGAGTACTACGAGCAGTACTTC.